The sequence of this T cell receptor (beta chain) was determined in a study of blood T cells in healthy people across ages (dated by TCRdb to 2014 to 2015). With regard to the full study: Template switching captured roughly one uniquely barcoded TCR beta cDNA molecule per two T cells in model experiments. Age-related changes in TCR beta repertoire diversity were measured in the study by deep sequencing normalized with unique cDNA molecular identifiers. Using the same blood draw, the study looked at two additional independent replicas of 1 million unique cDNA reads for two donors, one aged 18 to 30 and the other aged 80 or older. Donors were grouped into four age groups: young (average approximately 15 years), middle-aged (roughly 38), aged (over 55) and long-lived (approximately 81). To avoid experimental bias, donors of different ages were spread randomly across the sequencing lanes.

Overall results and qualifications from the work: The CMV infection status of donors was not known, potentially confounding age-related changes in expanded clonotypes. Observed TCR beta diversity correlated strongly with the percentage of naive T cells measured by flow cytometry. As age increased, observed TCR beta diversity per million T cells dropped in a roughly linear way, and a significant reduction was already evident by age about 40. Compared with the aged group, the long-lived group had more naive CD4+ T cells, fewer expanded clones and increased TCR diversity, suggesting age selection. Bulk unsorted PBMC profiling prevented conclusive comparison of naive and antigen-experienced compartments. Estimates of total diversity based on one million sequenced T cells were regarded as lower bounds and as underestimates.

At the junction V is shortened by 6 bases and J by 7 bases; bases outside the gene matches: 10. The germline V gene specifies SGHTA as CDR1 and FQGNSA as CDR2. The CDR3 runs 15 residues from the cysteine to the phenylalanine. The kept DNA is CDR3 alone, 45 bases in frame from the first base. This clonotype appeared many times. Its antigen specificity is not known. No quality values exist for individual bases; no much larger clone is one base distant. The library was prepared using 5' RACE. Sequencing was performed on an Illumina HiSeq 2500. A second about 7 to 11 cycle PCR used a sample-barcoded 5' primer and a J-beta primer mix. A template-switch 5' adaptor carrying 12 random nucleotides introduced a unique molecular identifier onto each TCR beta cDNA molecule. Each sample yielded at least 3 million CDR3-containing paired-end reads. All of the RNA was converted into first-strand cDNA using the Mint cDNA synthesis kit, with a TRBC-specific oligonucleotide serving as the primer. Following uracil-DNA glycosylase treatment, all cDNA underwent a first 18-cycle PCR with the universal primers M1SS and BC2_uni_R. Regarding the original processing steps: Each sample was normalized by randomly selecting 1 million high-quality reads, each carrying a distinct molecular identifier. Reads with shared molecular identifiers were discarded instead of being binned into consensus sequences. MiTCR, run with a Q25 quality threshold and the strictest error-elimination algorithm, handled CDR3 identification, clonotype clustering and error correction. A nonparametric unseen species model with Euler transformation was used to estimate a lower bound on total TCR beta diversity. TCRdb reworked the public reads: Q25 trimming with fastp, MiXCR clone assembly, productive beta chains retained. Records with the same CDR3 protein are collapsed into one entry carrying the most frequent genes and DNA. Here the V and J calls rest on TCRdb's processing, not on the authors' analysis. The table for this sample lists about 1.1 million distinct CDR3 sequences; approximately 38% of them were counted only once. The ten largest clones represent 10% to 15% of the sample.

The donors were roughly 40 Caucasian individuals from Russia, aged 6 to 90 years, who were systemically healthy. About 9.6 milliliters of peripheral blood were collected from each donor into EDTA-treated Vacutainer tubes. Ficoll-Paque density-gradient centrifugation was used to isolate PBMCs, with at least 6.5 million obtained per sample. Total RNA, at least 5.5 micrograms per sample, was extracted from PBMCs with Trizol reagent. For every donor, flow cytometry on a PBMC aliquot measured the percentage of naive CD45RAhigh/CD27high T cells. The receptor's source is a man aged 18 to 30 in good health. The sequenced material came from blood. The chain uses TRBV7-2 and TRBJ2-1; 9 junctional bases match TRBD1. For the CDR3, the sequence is CASSSAGTGNNEQFF. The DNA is TGTGCCAGCAGTTCCGCCGGGACAGGGAATAATGAGCAGTTCTTC.